The 25 T cell receptor beta chains below come from one sample, sequenced in a study of early T cells in non-severe SARS-CoV-2 infection. TCRdb re-derived calls from the 5' RACE reads in MiXCR, one entry per CDR3 protein. The repertoire includes about 27,000 distinct CDR3 sequences, about 2.7% of them detected once, and 0.7% to 0.9% sits in the top ten. The specimen sequenced was whole blood. The receptors derive from an adult who was a healthcare worker with PCR-confirmed SARS-CoV-2 infection or an uninfected control (not recorded which).

This clonotype was observed many times. The V and J genes are TRBV5-1 and TRBJ1-1; D unresolved. There are 12 residues in the CDR3. Germline CDR1 SGHRS, CDR2 YFSETQ. V shed 6 bases and J shed 1 base, with 7 bases lying between them. CDR3 nucleotide sequence: TGCGCCAGCAAAAAGGGGAACACTGAAGCTTTCTTT. Translation: CASKKGNTEAFF.

This clonotype was counted at least ten times. The gene calls are TRBV7-3 and TRBJ2-2; 8 bases are shared with TRBD1. Germline V gene sequence: CDR1 SGHTA, CDR2 FQGTGA. Germline trimming cut 1 base from V and 3 bases from J; bases unmatched to any gene: 4. The CDR3 extends over 16 amino acids. CDR3 amino acids: CASSLRPGGHTGELFF. The CDR3 nucleotides read TGTGCCAGCAGCTTAAGGCCAGGGGGCCACACCGGGGAGCTGTTTTTT.

In its sample, this clonotype was seen many times. The CDR3 protein is CASSFGGGETQYF. The DNA of the CDR3 is TGTGCCAGCAGCTTCGGAGGGGGGGAGACCCAGTACTTC. The rearrangement joins TRBV7-2 to TRBJ2-5; the D gene could be TRBD1 or TRBD2 (6 bases each). Germline CDR1 is SGHTA and CDR2 is FQGNSA. The CDR3 loop spans 13 amino acids. Trimming left V 3 bases short and J 5 bases short, with 10 bases between.

For this clonotype: A much larger clone is a single base away; this may be a read error. V and J are TRBV7-3 and TRBJ2-3; 8 positions agree with TRBD1. Germline values: CDR1 SGHTA, CDR2 FQGTGA. This CDR3 is 15 amino acids long. Germline trimming cut 5 bases from V and 0 bases from J; bases unmatched to any gene: 4. The CDR3 spells CASSARQGSTDTQYF. The CDR3 DNA follows: TGTGCCAGCAGCGCAAGACAGGGGAGCACAGATACGCAGTATTTT.

In its sample, this clonotype was seen many times. The chain is built from TRBV6-1 and TRBJ2-7, with 7 bases matching TRBD1. The CDR3 is made up of 15 amino acids. J gave up 0 bases and V 3 bases, and 5 bases lay outside the gene matches. CDR1 is MNHNS, CDR2 SASEGT, per germline. The chain's CDR3 is CASSDSGTASYEQYV. The CDR3 DNA reads TGTGCCAGCAGTGATTCCGGGACAGCCTCCTACGAGCAGTACGTC.

At least ten counts were recorded for this clonotype. This chain connects TRBV18 to TRBJ2-7, with D possibly TRBD1 on 7 matching bases. V dropped 6 bases and J dropped 3 bases, with 15 bases sitting between them. This CDR3 comprises 14 residues. Germline V gene lookup returns CDR1 KGHSH and CDR2 LQKENI. The CDR3 DNA sequence: TGTGCCAGCTCCCCCAGGGGGGAAGGCTACGAGCAGTACGTC. Protein sequence: CASSPRGEGYEQYV.

This clonotype appeared many times. V usage is TRBV29-1 and J usage is TRBJ2-2; no definite D call. The V gene's germline CDR1 is SQVTM and CDR2 ANQGSEA. Trimming left V 4 bases short and J 1 base short, with 10 bases between. The length of the CDR3 is 14 residues. CDR3 sequence (DNA): TGCAGCGTTGTTGGGGTAGGGAACACCGGGGAGCTGTTTTTT. The encoded protein is CSVVGVGNTGELFF.

This clonotype turned up a few times. The chain recombines TRBV29-1 with TRBJ2-1, with D perhaps TRBD1 or TRBD2 (6 bases each). With 6 bases removed from V and 4 bases from J, the gap between germline ends came to 10 bases. The CDR3 has 12 amino acids. The germline V gene encodes CDR1 SQVTM and CDR2 ANQGSEA. The CDR3 coding sequence is TGCAGCGTGGACAGCGGGTACAATGAGCAGTTCTTC. Encoded protein: CSVDSGYNEQFF.

This clonotype was counted ten times or more. The V and J genes are TRBV7-3 and TRBJ2-3; D is possibly TRBD1 (6 bases). The CDR3 has 13 amino acids. Between the trimmed V and J ends, which lost 5 bases and 4 bases, there was a span of 10 bases. CDR1 is SGHTA and CDR2 is FQGTGA in the germline V gene. The CDR3 coding sequence is TGTGCCAGCAGCCCAGGGGTTGCAGATACGCAGTATTTT. This sequence encodes CASSPGVADTQYF.

The sample holds many counts of this clonotype. The chain employs TRBV29-1 and TRBJ2-3; possible D gene TRBD2, 6 bases. Deletions cut 7 bases from V and 4 bases from J, with 18 bases between. The CDR3 spans 14 residues. Germline V gene data show CDR1 as SQVTM and CDR2 as ANQGSEA. The CDR3: CSAQTGTSSDTQYF. The CDR3 DNA is TGCAGCGCCCAAACGGGGACTTCCTCAGATACGCAGTATTTT.

In this sample, this clonotype turned up a few times. The genes are TRBV9 and TRBJ1-2; the D gene is possibly TRBD1 (5 bases). This CDR3 region has 16 residues. Per germline, CDR1 SGDLS and CDR2 YYNGEE. V was cut by 0 bases and J by 4 bases, with 16 bases left in between. Here the CDR3 reads CASSVVADSTAYGYTF. CDR3 bases: TGTGCCAGCAGCGTAGTGGCAGACAGCACGGCCTATGGCTACACCTTC.

This clonotype was found many times. The chain recombines TRBV7-3 with TRBJ2-2; TRBD1 might be the D (5 bases). This CDR3 has 14 residues. The germline CDR1 and CDR2 sequences are SGHTA and FQGTGA. Trimming removed 4 bases at V and 6 bases at J, with 12 bases between. The CDR3 spells CASSSHRTSGELFF. For the CDR3, the DNA is TGTGCCAGCAGCTCCCACAGGACCTCCGGGGAGCTGTTTTTT. Supplemented by reference TRBV7-3 and TRBJ2-2, the full variable domain reads GAGVSQTPSNKVTEKGKYVELRCDPISGHTALYWYRQSLGQGPEFLIYFQGTGAADDSGLPNDRFFAVRPEGSVSTLKIQRTERGDSAVYLCASSSHRTSGELFFGEGSRLTVL.

This clonotype was found many times. This chain joins TRBV3-1 and TRBJ2-1; the D gene is possibly TRBD1 (6 bases). From germline, CDR1 is LGHDT and CDR2 YNNKEL (reference sequence). This CDR3 is 14 amino acids long. Trimming shortened V by 3 bases and J by 4 bases, and 10 bases separated the two germline ends. CDR3 loop: CASSQGAGYNEQFF. CDR3 DNA sequence: TGTGCCAGCAGCCAGGGGGCGGGTTACAATGAGCAGTTCTTC.

This clonotype was detected many times. J is TRBJ2-2 and V is TRBV5-4; 7 bases fit TRBD2. J was trimmed by 5 bases and V by 0 bases; bases with no gene match: 1. The CDR3 length is 14 residues. The germline CDR1 and CDR2 sequences are SGHNT and YYREEE (reference sequence). The CDR3 reads CASSLGAGTGELFF. DNA of the CDR3: TGTGCCAGCAGCTTGGGAGCGGGAACCGGGGAGCTGTTTTTT.

This clonotype came up many times. The chain is built from TRBV12-3 or TRBV12-4 and TRBJ1-2; D ambiguous. Trimming stripped 2 bases from V and 4 bases from J, with 14 bases between. This CDR3 spans 15 amino acids. CDR3 DNA sequence: TGTGCCAGCAGTTTAAAGCGCGGGGTTTTCTATGGCTACACCTTC. Its translation is CASSLKRGVFYGYTF.

This clonotype was recorded at least ten times. The rearrangement joins TRBV6-6 to TRBJ2-2; 9 bases agree with TRBD1. The length of the CDR3 is 16 residues. Germline lookup yields CDR1 MNHNY and CDR2 SVGAGI (reference sequence). The V gene end was trimmed by 0 bases and the J gene end by 2 bases; junction bases not matched to a gene: 1. In DNA form, the CDR3 reads TGTGCCAGCAGTTACTCTACAGGGGGCAACACCGGGGAGCTGTTTTTT. Translated, it gives CASSYSTGGNTGELFF.

In its sample, this clonotype was seen many times. The chain is built from TRBV27 and TRBJ1-5; D is ambiguous. The V gene lost 0 bases and the J gene lost 7 bases, with 10 bases spanning the gap. The CDR3 runs 14 residues. Germline V lookup: CDR1 MNHEY, CDR2 SMNVEV (reference sequence). CDR3 sequence: CASSLSAGRQPQHF. CDR3 sequence (DNA): TGTGCCAGCAGTTTATCCGCCGGAAGGCAGCCCCAGCATTTT.

This clonotype was detected ten times or more. The rearrangement joins TRBV12-3 or TRBV12-4 to TRBJ2-5; unclear D gene. Trimming stripped 7 bases from V and 3 bases from J, with 18 bases between. CDR3 length: 15 amino acids. CDR3: CASTHVDIGKETQYF. The CDR3 bases are TGTGCCAGCACCCACGTTGACATAGGAAAAGAGACCCAGTACTTC.

This clonotype appeared many times. V and J are TRBV30 and TRBJ2-5; D gene ambiguous. CDR1 and CDR2 from the germline V gene are GTSNPN and SVGIG (reference sequence). V dropped 1 base and J dropped 2 bases, with 11 bases sitting between them. The CDR3 is made up of 14 amino acids. This CDR3 reads CAWSAPGGQETQYF. The CDR3 DNA reads TGTGCCTGGAGTGCCCCGGGCGGACAAGAGACCCAGTACTTC. Variable domain in full (rest from reference TRBV30 and TRBJ2-5): SQTIHQWPATLVQPVGSPLSLECTVEGTSNPNLYWYRQAAGRGLQLLFYSVGIGQISSEVPQNLSASRPQDRQFILSSKKLLLSDSGFYLCAWSAPGGQETQYFGPGTRLLVL.

This clonotype was observed many times. The V and J genes are TRBV5-5 and TRBJ1-4; no firm D call. The CDR3 sequence is 13 residues long. The V end lost 4 bases, the J end lost 8 bases, and 12 bases lay between the germline ends. Germline V gene sequence: CDR1 SGHKS, CDR2 YYEKEE (reference sequence). CDR3 DNA: TGTGCCAGCAGCCTTACCCCCAACGAAAAACTGTTTTTT. Its translation is CASSLTPNEKLFF.

This clonotype came up many times. The V and J genes are TRBV7-7 and TRBJ2-5; tentative D call: TRBD1 (5 bases). The CDR3 is made up of 13 amino acids. Per germline, CDR1 SSHAT and CDR2 FNYEAQ (reference sequence). Trimming left V 5 bases short and J 5 bases short, with 12 bases between. The DNA for the CDR3 is TGTGCCAGCAGCCTGGGGCCCGGGGAGACCCAGTACTTC. This sequence encodes CASSLGPGETQYF.

This clonotype was picked up many times. This chain connects TRBV20-1 to TRBJ1-4, with unresolved D. The CDR3 totals 15 residues. V lost 0 bases and J lost 8, with 16 bases in between. Germline assignment: CDR1 DFQATT and CDR2 SNEGSKA (reference sequence). This chain's CDR3 is CSARDPAGNFEKLFF. The CDR3 bases are TGCAGTGCTAGAGATCCGGCGGGAAACTTCGAAAAACTGTTTTTT.

This clonotype has more than one count but fewer than ten. The chain links TRBV11-2 to TRBJ1-6; 7 positions match TRBD1. The germline V gene encodes CDR1 SGHAT and CDR2 FQNNGV. The trim removed 5 bases at V and 9 bases at J, leaving 10 bases unmatched. CDR3 length equals 15 residues. The CDR3 sequence is CASSLQAGGPSPLHF. CDR3 nucleotides: TGTGCCAGCAGCCTTCAGGCAGGGGGGCCTTCACCCCTCCACTTT.

This clonotype occurred many times. The chain is built from TRBV4-2 and TRBJ1-6; D gene unclear. CDR3 length: 18 amino acids. CDR1 is LGHNA and CDR2 is YNFKEQ in the germline V gene. V lost 0 bases to trimming and J lost 7 bases, with 19 bases between them. This CDR3 reads CASSQDRLLAVINSPLHF. The CDR3 DNA follows: TGTGCCAGCAGCCAAGATCGCCTCCTGGCAGTGATAAATTCACCCCTCCACTTT.

This clonotype has at least ten counts. The chain joins TRBV10-3 to TRBJ1-1; 7 bases are a match to TRBD1. Germline CDR1 ENHRY, CDR2 SYGVKD. The CDR3 is made up of 14 amino acids. V lost 6 bases to trimming and J lost 1 base; unmatched junction nucleotides: 5. The CDR3 DNA follows: TGTGCCATCAGCGCGACAGGGCCGAACACTGAAGCTTTCTTT. Encoded protein: CAISATGPNTEAFF.